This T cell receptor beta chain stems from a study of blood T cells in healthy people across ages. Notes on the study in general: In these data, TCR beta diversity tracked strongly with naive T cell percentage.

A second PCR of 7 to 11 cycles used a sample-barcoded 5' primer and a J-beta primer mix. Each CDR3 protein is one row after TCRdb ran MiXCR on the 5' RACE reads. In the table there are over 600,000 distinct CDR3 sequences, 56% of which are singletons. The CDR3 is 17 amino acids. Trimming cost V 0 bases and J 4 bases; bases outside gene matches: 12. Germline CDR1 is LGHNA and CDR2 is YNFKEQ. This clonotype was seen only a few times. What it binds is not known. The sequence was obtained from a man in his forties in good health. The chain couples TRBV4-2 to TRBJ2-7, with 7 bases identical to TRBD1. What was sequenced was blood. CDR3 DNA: TGTGCCAGCAGCCAAGATTTAGGGACAGCTTCCCGATACGAGCAGTACTTC. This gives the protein CASSQDLGTASRYEQYF.